Sequencing of this TCR beta chain was carried out in a study of blood T cell repertoires in COVID-19. Overall study: Some COVID-19 samples were acute and others convalescent; all came from the United States, Italy and Spain. PBMCs, B-cell-depleted T cells, or T cells provided the cDNA or gDNA that made up the material.

Some clones are missing from TCRdb's copy, which holds only in-frame ones; the method was immunoSEQ multiplex PCR. The sample includes approximately 64,000 clones, over 75% of them seen just once. This TCR came from a man aged 65 to 79 with acute or convalescent COVID-19. Input material: peripheral blood.

The CDR3 nucleotides are TGTGCCAGCAGTGACCGGACAGGGCCCCGTTTGGATGGCTACACCTTC. Translating it yields CASSDRTGPRLDGYTF. V is TRBV2 and J is TRBJ1-2; the match to TRBD1 covers 8 bases. The CDR3 contains 16 residues. V lost 3 bases to trimming and J lost 6 bases; unmatched junction nucleotides: 12. In germline, CDR1 is SNHLY, CDR2 FYNNEI. Looking up the rest from reference TRBV2 and TRBJ1-2 gives the full variable domain: EPEVTQTPSHQVTQMGQEVILRCVPISNHLYFYWYRQILGQKVEFLVSFYNNEISEKSEIFDDQFSVERPDGSNFTLKIRSTKLEDSAMYFCASSDRTGPRLDGYTFGSGTRLTVV.